This T cell receptor beta chain was captured in a study of cytomegalovirus exposure and HLA in healthy donors. Libraries were prepared by immunoSEQ multiplex PCR; TCRdb keeps only in-frame clonotypes and omits some of them. Here the sample spans 85,000 to 95,000 clones, 95% to 98% being singletons. Details on this clone: Its specificity is not known.

Study-level findings and limits: Reportedly, cytomegalovirus status was diagnosed with high sensitivity and specificity. Most TCR sequences were rare, but some public TCRs occurred in many donors. A subsequent analysis found that TCR clusters from the first cohort also tended to co-occur in the 90 to 150 validation repertoires, with about 94% of cluster scores above 0.

The clonotype was recovered from a man aged 18 to 30 in good health and CMV-seronegative. The sequenced sample consisted of PBMCs.

CDR3 coding DNA: TGTGCCAGCAGCCAAGACTTCTATGGCTACACCTTC. Its translation is CASSQDFYGYTF. The chain carries TRBV14 and TRBJ1-2; D not certain. CDR1 is SGHDN and CDR2 is FVKESK in the germline V gene. This CDR3 comprises 12 residues. The V gene lost 0 bases and the J gene lost 4 bases, with 3 bases spanning the gap.